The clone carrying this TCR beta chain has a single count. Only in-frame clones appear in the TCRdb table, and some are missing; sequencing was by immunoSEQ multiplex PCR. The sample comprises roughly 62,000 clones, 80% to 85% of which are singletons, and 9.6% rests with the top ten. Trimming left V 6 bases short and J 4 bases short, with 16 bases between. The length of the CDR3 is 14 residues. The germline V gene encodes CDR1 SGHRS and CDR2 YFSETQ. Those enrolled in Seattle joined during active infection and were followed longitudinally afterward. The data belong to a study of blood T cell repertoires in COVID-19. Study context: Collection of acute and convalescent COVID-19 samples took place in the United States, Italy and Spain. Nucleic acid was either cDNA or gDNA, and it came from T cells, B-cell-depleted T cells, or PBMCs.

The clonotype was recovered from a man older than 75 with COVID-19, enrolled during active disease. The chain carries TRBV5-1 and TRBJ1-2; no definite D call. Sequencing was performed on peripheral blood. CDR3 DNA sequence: TGCGCCAGCACCCTATCGACTCCAAGCTATGGCTACACCTTC. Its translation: CASTLSTPSYGYTF.